This TCR beta chain originates from a study of shared clonotypes between healthy human individuals. Across the whole study: The donors, a couple of women and a few men, were aged 18 to 49. Study outcomes and limitations: The four-donor shared clonotypes exceeded non-shared clonotypes in generation probability, with non-shared ones scoring lower. Across four donors, naive CD4 shared around 5.4%, naive CD8 over 3%, memory CD4 roughly 2.1%, memory CD8 0.4%.

On this clone: Its antigen is currently unknown.

Germline V CDR1 and CDR2: MDHEN, SYDVKM. The length of the CDR3 is 17 residues. V lost 7 bases to trimming and J lost 0 bases, with 19 bases between them. The repertoire was sequenced with immunoSEQ multiplex PCR; TCRdb's copy has only in-frame clones and lacks some. This table has more than 400,000 clones, about 96% appearing once. The V gene is TRBV28, the J gene TRBJ1-5; D call uncertain. The TCR comes from a woman in her twenties or thirties in good health. The sample comprised naive CD4+ T cells sorted from blood. Subset denoted: CD45RA+ positively selected. CDR3 DNA: TGTGCCAGCATCGAGGCAGGACTTCGGGTTAGCAATCAGCCCCAGCATTTT. This codes for CASIEAGLRVSNQPQHF. Full variable domain (remainder filled in from reference TRBV28 and TRBJ1-5): DVKVTQSSRYLVKRTGEKVFLECVQDMDHENMFWYRQDPGLGLRLIYFSYDVKMKEKGDIPEGYSVSREKKERFSLILESASTNQTSMYLCASIEAGLRVSNQPQHFGDGTRLSIL.